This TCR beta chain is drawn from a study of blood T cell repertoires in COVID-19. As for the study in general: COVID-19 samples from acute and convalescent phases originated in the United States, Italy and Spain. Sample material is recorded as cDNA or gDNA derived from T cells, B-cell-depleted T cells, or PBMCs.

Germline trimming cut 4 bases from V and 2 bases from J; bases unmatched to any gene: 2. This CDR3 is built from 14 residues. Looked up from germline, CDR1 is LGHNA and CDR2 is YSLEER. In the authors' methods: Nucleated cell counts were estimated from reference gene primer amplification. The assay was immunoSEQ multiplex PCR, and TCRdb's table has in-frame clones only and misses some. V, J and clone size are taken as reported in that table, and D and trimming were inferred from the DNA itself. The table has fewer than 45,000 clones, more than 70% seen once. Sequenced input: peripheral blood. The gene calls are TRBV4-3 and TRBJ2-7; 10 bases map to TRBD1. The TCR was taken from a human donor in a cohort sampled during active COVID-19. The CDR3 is CASSRDRGTYEQYF. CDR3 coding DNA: TGCGCCAGCAGCCGGGACAGGGGCACCTACGAGCAGTACTTC.